One and the same sample provided the 11 T cell receptor beta chains below, sequenced in a study of cytomegalovirus exposure and HLA in healthy donors. The PCR used 60 Vbeta and 13 Jbeta primers. Repertoires were generated with immunoSEQ multiplex PCR, while TCRdb's copy carries only in-frame clones and drops some. The sample includes some 220,000 clones, more than 75% of them seen just once. The sample taken for sequencing was PBMCs. The origin of the receptors is a girl aged 2-10 years in good health and CMV-seronegative.

This clone occurred a few times. This rearrangement joins TRBV5-4 to TRBJ2-2; 11 bases fit TRBD2. The length of the CDR3 is 15 residues. The germline gives CDR1 SGHNT, CDR2 YYREEE (reference sequence). The V segment lost 7 bases and the J segment 4 bases; nucleotides outside the gene matches: 6. The CDR3 is CASGRTSGFTGELFF. The DNA for the CDR3 is TGTGCCAGCGGCCGGACTAGCGGGTTCACCGGGGAGCTGTTTTTT.

The rearrangement joins TRBV2 to TRBJ2-5, with D maybe TRBD2 (6 bases). The J call could be wrong; TRBJ2-7 is a better fit for the DNA end. Germline-derived CDR1 and CDR2 are SNHLY and FYNNEI. CDR3 size: 15 residues. The CDR3 nucleotides are TGTGCCAGCAGTGATCCGGGACTCGTGATTAGCGAGCAGTACTTC. Amino acid sequence: CASSDPGLVISEQYF.

The chain links TRBV28 to TRBJ1-5; D remains unclear. In germline, CDR1 is MDHEN, CDR2 SYDVKM. V gave up 8 bases and J gave up 7 bases, with 15 bases separating them. CDR3 length: 13 residues. DNA of the CDR3: TGTGCCAGCCAGCGAGAAGAGGGCCAGCCCCAGCATTTT. Translated: CASQREEGQPQHF.

The rearrangement links TRBV6-1 to TRBJ2-5; 9 bases agree with TRBD1. With V trimmed by 5 bases and J by 7 bases, 5 bases remained unmatched. The CDR3 covers 13 residues. Germline CDR1 reads MNHNS; CDR2 reads SASEGT. The CDR3 reads CASSQGQGWTQYF. In DNA, the CDR3 is TGTGCCAGCAGTCAAGGACAGGGGTGGACCCAGTACTTC.

This chain links TRBV10-3 with TRBJ2-1; 8 bases agree with TRBD1. Germline V gene data show CDR1 as ENHRY and CDR2 as SYGVKD. The junction had 14 bases not matched to a gene; V was cut back by 3 bases and J by 7 bases. This CDR3 region has 17 residues. This CDR3 reads CAISDSGAGGAWNEQFF. The CDR3 DNA is TGTGCCATCAGTGACTCGGGGGCAGGGGGCGCATGGAATGAGCAGTTCTTC.

This clone was seen a single time. The chain has TRBV27 and TRBJ1-6, with TRBD1 as a possible D gene (5 bases). Trimming cost V 0 bases and J 4 bases, with 13 bases left between them. This CDR3 region has 17 residues. Germline V CDR1 and CDR2: MNHEY, SMNVEV (reference sequence). The CDR3 protein is CASSLSSRALYNSPLHF. Here the CDR3 DNA reads TGTGCCAGCAGTTTATCTTCCAGGGCGCTATATAATTCACCCCTCCACTTT.

The chain couples TRBV5-6 to TRBJ2-5; 12 bases fit TRBD2. Germline V gene data show CDR1 as SGHDT and CDR2 as YYEEEE. This CDR3 contains 15 residues. V shed 2 bases and J 5 bases; nucleotides not matched to a gene: 4. CDR3 coding DNA: TGTGCCAGCAGCTTATCTAGCGGGGGGGCCGAGACCCAGTACTTC. Protein sequence: CASSLSSGGAETQYF.

V gene TRBV4-1 combines with J gene TRBJ2-7; weak D call: TRBD2 (7 bases). The germline V gene has CDR1 MGHRA and CDR2 YSYEKL. The CDR3 is 14 amino acids. Deletions cut 3 bases from V and 5 bases from J, with 14 bases between. Here the CDR3 reads CASSQAGAFDEQYF. CDR3 DNA: TGCGCCAGCAGCCAGGCGGGGGCCTTTGACGAGCAGTACTTC.

Here the CDR3 DNA reads TGTGCCAGCAGCTTGGAGGTTGAGCGTACTAACTATGGCTACACCTTC. Protein sequence: CASSLEVERTNYGYTF. V usage is TRBV5-6 and J usage is TRBJ1-2; D gene unclear. There are 16 residues in the CDR3. Germline V gene sequence: CDR1 SGHDT, CDR2 YYEEEE. The V end lost 0 bases, the J end lost 0 bases, and 12 bases lay between the germline ends.

CDR3 residues: CASSVSTSGTYQGEQFF. In DNA, the CDR3 is TGTGCCAGCAGTGTAAGTACTAGCGGGACATACCAAGGCGAGCAGTTCTTC. V and J are TRBV6-4 and TRBJ2-1, with 10 bases fitting TRBD2. Germline lookup yields CDR1 MRHNA and CDR2 SNTAGT. This CDR3 has 17 amino acids. V trimming: 4 bases; J trimming: 10 bases; junction bases outside the gene matches: 16.

This chain connects TRBV7-8 to TRBJ1-3; 8 bases agree with TRBD1. V trimming: 3 bases; J trimming: 4 bases; junction bases outside the gene matches: 14. CDR3 length equals 18 residues. In germline, CDR1 is SGHVS, CDR2 FQNEAQ. CDR3 in amino acids: CASSLSPFRGLRGNTIYF. The CDR3 coding sequence is TGTGCCAGCAGCTTGAGCCCTTTCAGGGGGCTAAGAGGAAACACCATATATTTT.